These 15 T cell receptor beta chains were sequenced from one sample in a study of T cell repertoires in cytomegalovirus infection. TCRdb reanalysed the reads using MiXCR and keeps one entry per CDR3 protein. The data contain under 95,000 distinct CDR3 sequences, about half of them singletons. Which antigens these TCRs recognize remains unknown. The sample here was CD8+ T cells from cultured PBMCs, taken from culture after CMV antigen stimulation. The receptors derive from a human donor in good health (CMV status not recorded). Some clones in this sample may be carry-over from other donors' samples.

This CDR3 reads CASTEGPYNEQFF. As DNA, the CDR3 is TGTGCCAGCACGGAGGGGCCCTACAATGAGCAGTTCTTC. This chain joins TRBV7-9 and TRBJ2-1, with D tentatively TRBD2 (6 bases). The germline gives CDR1 SEHNR, CDR2 FQNEAQ (reference sequence). CDR3 size: 13 residues. The V and J ends lost 7 bases and 2 bases respectively, with 9 bases between them.

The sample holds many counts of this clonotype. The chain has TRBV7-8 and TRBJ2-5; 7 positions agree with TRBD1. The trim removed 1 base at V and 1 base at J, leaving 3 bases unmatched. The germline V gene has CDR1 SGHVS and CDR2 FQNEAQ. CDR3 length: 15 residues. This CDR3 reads CASSLGRDSQETQYF. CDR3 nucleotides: TGTGCCAGCAGCTTAGGCCGGGACAGCCAAGAGACCCAGTACTTC.

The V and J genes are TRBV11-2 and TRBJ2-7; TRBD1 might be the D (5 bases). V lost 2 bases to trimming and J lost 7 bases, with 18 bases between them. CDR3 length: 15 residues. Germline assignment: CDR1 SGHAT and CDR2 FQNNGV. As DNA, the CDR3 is TGTGCCAGCAGCTTATATTTAGGGGATCAGCAAGAGCAGTACTTC. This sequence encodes CASSLYLGDQQEQYF.

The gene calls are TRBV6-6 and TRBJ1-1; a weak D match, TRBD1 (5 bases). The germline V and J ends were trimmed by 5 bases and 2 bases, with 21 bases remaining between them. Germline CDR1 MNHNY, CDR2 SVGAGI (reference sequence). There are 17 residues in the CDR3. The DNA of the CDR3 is TGTGCCAGCAGTGAGTCGGTTGGGGGAGGGCCAAACACTGAAGCTTTCTTT. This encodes CASSESVGGGPNTEAFF.

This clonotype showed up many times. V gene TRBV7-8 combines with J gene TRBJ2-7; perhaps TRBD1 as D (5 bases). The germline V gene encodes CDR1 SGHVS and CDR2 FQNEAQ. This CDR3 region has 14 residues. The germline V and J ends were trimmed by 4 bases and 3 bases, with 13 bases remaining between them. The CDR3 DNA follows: TGTGCCAGCAGCTCGGACACCCCTGGCTACGAGCAGTACTTC. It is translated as CASSSDTPGYEQYF.

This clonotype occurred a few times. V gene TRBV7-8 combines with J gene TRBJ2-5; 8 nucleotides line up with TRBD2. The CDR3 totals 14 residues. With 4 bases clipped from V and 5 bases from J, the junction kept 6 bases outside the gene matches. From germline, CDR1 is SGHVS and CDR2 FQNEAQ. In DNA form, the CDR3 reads TGTGCCAGCAGCTATACGATAGCGGGGGAGACCCAGTACTTC. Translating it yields CASSYTIAGETQYF.

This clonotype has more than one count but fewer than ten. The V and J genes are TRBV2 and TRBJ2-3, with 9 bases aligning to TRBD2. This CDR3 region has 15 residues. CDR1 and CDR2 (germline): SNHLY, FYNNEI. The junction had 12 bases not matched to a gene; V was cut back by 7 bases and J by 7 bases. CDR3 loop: CASTLTSGGGNTQYF. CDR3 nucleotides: TGTGCCAGCACCCTGACTAGCGGAGGAGGGAATACGCAGTATTTT.

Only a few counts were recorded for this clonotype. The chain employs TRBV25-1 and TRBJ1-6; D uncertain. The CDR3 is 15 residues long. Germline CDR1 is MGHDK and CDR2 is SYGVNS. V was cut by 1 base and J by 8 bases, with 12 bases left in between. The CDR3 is CASSESEGADSPLHF. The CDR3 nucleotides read TGTGCCAGCAGTGAATCGGAGGGAGCTGATTCACCCCTCCACTTT. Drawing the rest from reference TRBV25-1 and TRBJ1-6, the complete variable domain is EADIYQTPRYLVIGTGKKITLECSQTMGHDKMYWYQQDPGMELHLIHYSYGVNSTEKGDLSSESTVSRIRTEHFPLTLESARPSHTSQYLCASSESEGADSPLHFGNGTRLTVT.

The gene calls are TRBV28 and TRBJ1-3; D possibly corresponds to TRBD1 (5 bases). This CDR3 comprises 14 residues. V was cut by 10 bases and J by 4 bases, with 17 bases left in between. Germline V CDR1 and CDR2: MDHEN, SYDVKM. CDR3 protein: CATHIPGKGNTIYF. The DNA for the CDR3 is TGTGCCACCCATATACCAGGGAAAGGAAACACCATATATTTT. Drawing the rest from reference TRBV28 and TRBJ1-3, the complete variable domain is DVKVTQSSRYLVKRTGEKVFLECVQDMDHENMFWYRQDPGLGLRLIYFSYDVKMKEKGDIPEGYSVSREKKERFSLILESASTNQTSMYLCATHIPGKGNTIYFGEGSWLTVV.

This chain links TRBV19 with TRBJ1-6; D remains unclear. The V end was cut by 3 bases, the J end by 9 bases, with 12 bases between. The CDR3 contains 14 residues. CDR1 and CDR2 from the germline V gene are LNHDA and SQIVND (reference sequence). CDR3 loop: CASSIWGPSSPLHF. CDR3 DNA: TGTGCCAGTAGTATCTGGGGTCCGAGTTCACCCCTCCACTTT.

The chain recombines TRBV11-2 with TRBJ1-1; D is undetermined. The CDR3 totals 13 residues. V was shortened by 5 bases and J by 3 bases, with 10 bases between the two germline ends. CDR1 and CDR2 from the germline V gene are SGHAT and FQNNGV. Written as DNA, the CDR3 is TGTGCCAGCAGCCTCTGGAGGGACACTGAAGCTTTCTTT. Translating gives CASSLWRDTEAFF.

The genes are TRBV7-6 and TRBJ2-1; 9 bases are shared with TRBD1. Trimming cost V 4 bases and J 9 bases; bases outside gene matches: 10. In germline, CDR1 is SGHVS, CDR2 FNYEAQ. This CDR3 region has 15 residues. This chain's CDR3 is CASSSWDRETVEQFF. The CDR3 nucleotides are TGTGCCAGCAGCTCTTGGGACAGGGAGACGGTTGAGCAGTTCTTC. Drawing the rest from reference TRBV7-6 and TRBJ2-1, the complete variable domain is GAGVSQSPRYKVTKRGQDVALRCDPISGHVSLYWYRQALGQGPEFLTYFNYEAQQDKSGLPNDRFSAERPEGSISTLTIQRTEQRDSAMYRCASSSWDRETVEQFFGPGTRLTVL.

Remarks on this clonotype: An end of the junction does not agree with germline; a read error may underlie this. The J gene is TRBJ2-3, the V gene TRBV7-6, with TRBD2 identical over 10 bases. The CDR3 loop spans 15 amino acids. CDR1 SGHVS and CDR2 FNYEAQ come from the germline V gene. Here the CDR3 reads CASSSASGGTDTHYF. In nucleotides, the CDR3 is TGTGCCAGCAGCTCGGCTAGCGGGGGCACAGATACGCATTATTTT.

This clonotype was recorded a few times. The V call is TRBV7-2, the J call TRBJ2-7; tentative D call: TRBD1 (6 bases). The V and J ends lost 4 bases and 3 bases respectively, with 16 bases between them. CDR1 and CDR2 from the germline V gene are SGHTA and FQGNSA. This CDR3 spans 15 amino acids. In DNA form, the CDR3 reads TGTGCCAGCAGCTCACACCGGGACACTTTCTACGAGCAGTACTTC. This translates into CASSSHRDTFYEQYF.

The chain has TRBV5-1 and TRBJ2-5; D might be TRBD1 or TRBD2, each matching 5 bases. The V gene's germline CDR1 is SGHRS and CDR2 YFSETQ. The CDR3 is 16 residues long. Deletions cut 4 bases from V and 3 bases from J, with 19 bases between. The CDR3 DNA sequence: TGCGCCAGCAGCCCACGTCCTCGACAGAGGGAAGAGACCCAGTACTTC. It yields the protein CASSPRPRQREETQYF.